This T cell receptor (beta chain) emerged from a study of shared clonotypes between healthy human individuals. The naive CD8 subset, CD45RO-negative cells positively selected for CCR7, excluded terminally differentiated effector memory CD45RA+ cells. Assay: immunoSEQ multiplex PCR; the TCRdb copy retains only in-frame clones and omits some. The sample has around 2,000,000 clones, roughly 91% seen once. Germline V gene sequence: CDR1 SGHTA, CDR2 FQGTGA. V was pared by 4 bases and J by 0 bases, with 3 bases of the junction left unmatched. The CDR3 runs 15 residues. The chain couples TRBV7-3 to TRBJ2-3; 8 bases align to TRBD1. This sequence originates from a young man in good health. Some clones in this sample may be carry-over from other donors' samples. Material for sequencing was naive CD8+ T cells from PBMCs. CDR3 loop: CASSSQGASTDTQYF. The CDR3, as DNA: TGTGCCAGCAGCTCCCAGGGGGCTAGCACAGATACGCAGTATTTT.